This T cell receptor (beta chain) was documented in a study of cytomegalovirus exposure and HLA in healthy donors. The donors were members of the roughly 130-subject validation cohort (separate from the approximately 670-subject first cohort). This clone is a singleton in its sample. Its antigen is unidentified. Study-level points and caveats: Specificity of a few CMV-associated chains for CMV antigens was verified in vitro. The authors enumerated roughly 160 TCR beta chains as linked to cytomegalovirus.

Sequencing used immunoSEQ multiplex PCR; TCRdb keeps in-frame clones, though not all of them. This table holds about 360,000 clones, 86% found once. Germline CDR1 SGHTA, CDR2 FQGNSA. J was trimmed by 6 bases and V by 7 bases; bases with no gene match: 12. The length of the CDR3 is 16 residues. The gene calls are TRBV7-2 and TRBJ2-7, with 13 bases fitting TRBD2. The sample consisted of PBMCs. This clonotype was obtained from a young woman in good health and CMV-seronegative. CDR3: CASTPGTSGNVSEQYF. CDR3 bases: TGTGCCAGCACTCCCGGGACTAGCGGGAATGTCTCCGAGCAGTACTTC.